A single sample gave rise to the 27 T cell receptor beta chains below, sequenced in a study of blood T cell repertoires in COVID-19. Profiled with immunoSEQ multiplex PCR; TCRdb holds only in-frame clones, not every one. The top ten hold approximately 2% of the sample, which has roughly 260,000 clones, 70% to 90% seen once. The sample taken for sequencing was PBMCs or T cells enriched from blood (not recorded which). Every receptor here comes from a woman between 45 and 60 years old who had recovered from COVID-19.

The V and J genes are TRBV18 and TRBJ1-6; weak D call: TRBD1 (6 bases). The germline CDR1 and CDR2 sequences are KGHSH and LQKENI. Trimming took off 6 bases at V and 8 bases at J, with 11 bases between the two ends. The CDR3 spans 13 residues. Here the CDR3 DNA reads TGTGCCAGCTCCGGGACAAGGGATTCACCCCTCCACTTT. Its translation is CASSGTRDSPLHF.

This rearrangement joins TRBV5-1 to TRBJ1-4; D is ambiguous. CDR3 length equals 16 residues. The V end was cut by 6 bases, the J end by 0 bases, with 15 bases between. CDR1 SGHRS and CDR2 YFSETQ come from the germline V gene. This chain's CDR3 is CASKGGYLSTNEKLFF. DNA of the CDR3: TGCGCCAGCAAAGGCGGTTACCTCTCAACTAATGAAAAACTGTTTTTT.

This clone was found once. The gene calls are TRBV28 and TRBJ1-2, with D possibly matching TRBD1 (5 bases). V lost 1 base to trimming and J lost 6 bases, with 9 bases between them. The CDR3 has 13 amino acids. CDR1 and CDR2 from the germline V gene are MDHEN and SYDVKM. CDR3 in DNA: TGTGCCAGCAGTTTATCTGGCAGGGATGGCTACACCTTC. This encodes CASSLSGRDGYTF.

The CDR3 sequence is CASSPSGTSNTGELFF. The CDR3 DNA is TGTGCCAGCAGCCCGTCTGGGACATCGAACACCGGGGAGCTGTTTTTT. The chain carries TRBV5-5 and TRBJ2-2, with D tentatively TRBD1 (6 bases). The CDR3 runs 16 residues. V dropped 4 bases and J dropped 0 bases, with 13 bases sitting between them. Germline CDR1 SGHKS, CDR2 YYEKEE (reference sequence).

The chain combines TRBV27 with TRBJ2-7, with 7 bases matching TRBD1. This CDR3 has 15 residues. V shed 6 bases, J shed 3 bases, and the junction held 11 bases outside the gene matches. From germline, CDR1 is MNHEY and CDR2 SMNVEV (reference sequence). Here the CDR3 reads CASSPRGWGYYEQYF. CDR3 DNA sequence: TGTGCCAGCAGCCCCAGGGGGTGGGGGTACTACGAGCAGTACTTC.

The chain carries TRBV3-1 (or the pseudogene TRBV3-2) and TRBJ1-2, with 9 bases fitting TRBD1. The CDR3 has 14 residues. J gave up 6 bases and V 3 bases, and 5 bases lay outside the gene matches. CDR1 and CDR2 (germline): LGHDT, YNNKEL (reference sequence). The DNA of the CDR3 is TGTGCCAGCAGCCACCTGACAGGGGGAGATGGCTACACCTTC. As protein: CASSHLTGGDGYTF.

This chain uses TRBV7-9 with TRBJ2-2; the match to TRBD1 covers 7 bases. V was pared by 2 bases and J by 9 bases, with 12 bases of the junction left unmatched. This CDR3 has 16 amino acids. Germline V gene lookup returns CDR1 SEHNR and CDR2 FQNEAQ (reference sequence). The CDR3 DNA follows: TGTGCCAGCAGCTTACTGGCCGGGACAGTAGGCCGGGAGCTGTTTTTT. This translates into CASSLLAGTVGRELFF.

The CDR3 loop reads CASSQVQSPLHF. In DNA form, the CDR3 reads TGTGCCAGCAGCCAAGTACAGTCACCCCTCCACTTT. V is TRBV3-1 (or the pseudogene TRBV3-2) and J is TRBJ1-6; D remains unclear. Looked up from germline, CDR1 is LGHDT and CDR2 is YNNKEL (reference sequence). The CDR3 loop spans 12 amino acids. Trimming took 1 base from V and 10 from J, leaving 5 bases between them.

The genes are TRBV7-2 and TRBJ1-1; 9 nucleotides agree with TRBD1. Germline trimming cut 5 bases from V and 6 bases from J; bases unmatched to any gene: 7. Per germline, CDR1 SGHTA and CDR2 FQGNSA. The CDR3 contains 14 residues. CDR3 sequence: CASSATTGGAEAFF. CDR3 coding DNA: TGTGCCAGCAGCGCGACGACAGGGGGAGCTGAAGCTTTCTTT.

The chain carries TRBV11-2 and TRBJ2-1, with 9 bases aligning to TRBD2. This CDR3 region has 16 residues. The V gene end was trimmed by 10 bases and the J gene end by 0 bases; junction bases not matched to a gene: 10. Germline values: CDR1 SGHAT, CDR2 FQNNGV. The CDR3 bases are TGTGCCACTACTAACAGCGGGAGGCCCTCCTACAATGAGCAGTTCTTC. It codes for CATTNSGRPSYNEQFF.

The gene calls are TRBV27 and TRBJ1-6; D is undetermined. Per germline, CDR1 MNHEY and CDR2 SMNVEV (reference sequence). The V end was cut by 6 bases, the J end by 6 bases, with 15 bases between. This CDR3 is 15 amino acids long. CDR3 protein: CASRVEGSVNSPLHF. The CDR3 bases are TGTGCCAGCAGAGTAGAGGGTTCAGTTAATTCACCCCTCCACTTT.

The chain uses TRBV6-5 and TRBJ1-1, with 8 nucleotides matching TRBD1. This CDR3 contains 13 residues. Germline loops: CDR1 MNHEY, CDR2 SVGAGI. V lost 3 bases and J lost 8; bases outside the gene matches: 5. The CDR3 sequence: CASSYPGGLEAFF. CDR3 nucleotides: TGTGCCAGCAGTTATCCAGGGGGCCTGGAAGCTTTCTTT.

The gene calls are TRBV2 and TRBJ1-5, with unresolved D. The CDR3 sequence is 12 residues long. Germline V gene lookup returns CDR1 SNHLY and CDR2 FYNNEI. V was pared by 5 bases and J by 3 bases, with 5 bases between. CDR3 DNA sequence: TGTGCCAGCAGTTCAGACAATCAGCCCCAGCATTTT. Protein sequence: CASSSDNQPQHF.

The chain links TRBV19 to TRBJ1-5, with a possible D match to TRBD1 (5 bases). The CDR3 is made up of 12 amino acids. Trimming left V 7 bases short and J 4 bases short, with 8 bases between. Germline values: CDR1 LNHDA, CDR2 SQIVND (reference sequence). DNA of the CDR3: TGTGCCAGTACCGACAGAAATCAGCCCCAGCATTTT. It encodes CASTDRNQPQHF.

In its sample, this clone was seen once. This sequence joins TRBV5-1 and TRBJ2-2; 9 bases are a match to TRBD2. This CDR3 region has 17 residues. Germline V gene data show CDR1 as SGHRS and CDR2 as YFSETQ. The V gene end was trimmed by 5 bases and the J gene end by 4 bases; junction bases not matched to a gene: 12. Written as DNA, the CDR3 is TGCGCCAGCAGGGTTTCTAGCGGGGCCACGAGCACCGGGGAGCTGTTTTTT. This translates into CASRVSSGATSTGELFF.

In its sample, this clone was seen once. V is TRBV6-1 and J is TRBJ2-7, with D perhaps TRBD1 (5 bases). V was trimmed by 0 bases and J by 1 base, leaving 10 bases between them. This CDR3 region has 15 residues. From germline, CDR1 is MNHNS and CDR2 SASEGT. Here the CDR3 DNA reads TGTGCCAGCAGTGAAGCGGGCCAGGGTTCCTACGAGCAGTACTTC. It specifies CASSEAGQGSYEQYF.

This chain links TRBV3-1 (or the pseudogene TRBV3-2) with TRBJ2-1, with D perhaps TRBD2 (6 bases). This CDR3 spans 15 amino acids. Deletions cut 0 bases from V and 15 bases from J, with 21 bases between. Germline assignment: CDR1 LGHDT and CDR2 YNNKEL (reference sequence). CDR3 nucleotide sequence: TGTGCCAGCAGCCAAGATGGGAGGTCTCGGGCCCTCCTGTTCTTC. Translation gives CASSQDGRSRALLFF.

CDR3 nucleotide sequence: TGCGCCAGCAGCCTGGGCGGGACTAGCCAAACGTATGAGCAGTTCTTC. Its translation: CASSLGGTSQTYEQFF. J is TRBJ2-1 and V is TRBV5-1; 9 bases are shared with TRBD2. CDR1 and CDR2 (germline): SGHRS, YFSETQ. CDR3 length: 16 residues. V was pared by 4 bases and J by 8 bases, with 13 bases of the junction left unmatched.

The chain combines TRBV2 with TRBJ2-3; 14 bases line up with TRBD2. The CDR3 length is 15 residues. Germline V gives CDR1 SNHLY, CDR2 FYNNEI. Trimming cost V 5 bases and J 5 bases; bases outside gene matches: 3. CDR3 in amino acids: CASSRLAGGRDTQYF. Here the CDR3 DNA reads TGTGCCAGCAGTAGACTAGCGGGAGGGCGAGATACGCAGTATTTT.

This chain connects TRBV27 to TRBJ1-1, with D perhaps TRBD1 (6 bases). V lost 9 bases and J lost 9, with 11 bases in between. The CDR3 has 10 residues. In germline, CDR1 is MNHEY, CDR2 SMNVEV (reference sequence). Here the CDR3 DNA reads TGTGCCAGTGGCGGGGGCAAAGCTTTCTTT. Protein product: CASGGGKAFF.

The chain joins TRBV28 to TRBJ2-7; 8 nucleotides align to TRBD2. This CDR3 has 13 residues. Germline loops: CDR1 MDHEN, CDR2 SYDVKM. The CDR3 reads CGTWREASYEQYF. Written as DNA, the CDR3 is TGTGGTACCTGGCGGGAGGCCTCCTACGAGCAGTACTTC.

V is TRBV2 and J is TRBJ2-5; a possible D gene is TRBD1 (5 bases). The length of the CDR3 is 15 residues. Deletions cut 0 bases from V and 4 bases from J, with 12 bases between. CDR1 and CDR2 from the germline V gene are SNHLY and FYNNEI. CDR3 residues: CASSEARQGRETQYF. Here the CDR3 DNA reads TGTGCCAGCAGTGAAGCGCGGCAGGGTCGAGAGACCCAGTACTTC.

The chain carries TRBV2 and TRBJ1-6; D unresolved. CDR1 and CDR2 from the germline V gene are SNHLY and FYNNEI. The CDR3 totals 18 residues. Trimming stripped 2 bases from V and 3 bases from J, with 17 bases between. DNA of the CDR3: TGTGCCAGCAGTGAAAATCCCCAAAGAGGCAACTATAATTCACCCCTCCACTTT. This codes for CASSENPQRGNYNSPLHF.

The chain's CDR3 is CASTRGVGYGYTF. In DNA form, the CDR3 reads TGTGCCAGCACCCGGGGAGTGGGCTATGGCTACACCTTC. The chain uses TRBV12-3 or TRBV12-4 and TRBJ1-2; no clear D. V dropped 7 bases and J dropped 4 bases, with 13 bases sitting between them. The CDR3 runs to 13 residues.

The J gene is TRBJ2-7, the V gene TRBV21-1; TRBD2 was called by the table and not checked on the DNA. TRBV21-1 is tagged as a pseudogene. This CDR3 spans 18 amino acids. CDR3 in amino acids: CASSKGIRLAHSHYEQYF. CDR3 sequence (DNA): TGTGCCAGCAGCAAAGGGATTAGACTAGCGCACAGTCACTACGAGCAGTACTTC.

The chain joins TRBV28 to TRBJ1-2, with a weak D call TRBD1 (6 bases). CDR1 and CDR2 from the germline V gene are MDHEN and SYDVKM. Trimming stripped 8 bases from V and 3 bases from J, with 10 bases between. The CDR3 consists of 12 residues. The CDR3 DNA reads as TGTGCCAGCGCCACAGGGTACTATGGCTACACCTTC. This gives the protein CASATGYYGYTF.

This clone was picked up one time. The chain carries TRBV10-3 and TRBJ2-6, with 12 bases fitting TRBD2. Trimming took 6 bases from V and 0 from J; bases not matched to a gene: 3. The CDR3 has 17 amino acids. Per germline, CDR1 ENHRY and CDR2 SYGVKD. CDR3 sequence (DNA): TGTGCCATCAGCCCGACTAGCGGGAGCTCTGGGGCCAACGTCCTGACTTTC. Its translation is CAISPTSGSSGANVLTF.